This T cell receptor beta chain stems from a study of blood T cell repertoires in COVID-19. Whole-study context: Samples taken during acute and convalescent COVID-19 were collected in the United States, Italy and Spain. The cDNA or gDNA used as material had been derived from T cells, B-cell-depleted T cells, or PBMCs.

The CDR3 is made up of 14 amino acids. V was pared by 5 bases and J by 4 bases, with 12 bases between. Germline V gives CDR1 MNHEY, CDR2 SVGEGT. Authors' methods: Cell counts per sample came from amplifying reference gene primers. Some clones are missing from TCRdb's copy, which holds only in-frame ones; the method was immunoSEQ multiplex PCR. D and trimming come from the DNA, and the V and J calls and clone size come from that table. This table holds over 50,000 clones, about 86% found once. Sequenced: peripheral blood. The TCR comes from a human donor in a cohort sampled during active COVID-19. The gene calls are TRBV6-2 or TRBV6-3 and TRBJ2-1; D may be TRBD2 (6 bases). The chain's CDR3 is CASSKGTFYNEQFF. In DNA, the CDR3 is TGTGCCAGCAGTAAGGGGACTTTTTACAATGAGCAGTTCTTC.